This TCR beta chain comes out of a study of blood T cells in healthy people across ages. PCR was performed a second time for about 7 to 11 cycles using a sample-barcoded 5' primer and a J-beta primer mix. TCRdb fed the 5' RACE reads into MiXCR, producing one record per CDR3 protein. The data show about a million distinct CDR3 sequences, around two fifths seen once. The germline V gene has CDR1 LGHDT and CDR2 YNNKEL (reference sequence). Trimming pared 0 bases from V and 3 bases from J, leaving 13 bases between. The CDR3 has 16 residues. The gene calls are TRBV3-1 and TRBJ2-3; no reliable D call. Sequences were obtained from blood. The receptor comes from a man aged 18 to 35 in good health. CDR3 nucleotide sequence: TGTGCCAGCAGCCAAGACCGAGGCGCCGAGACAGATACGCAGTATTTT. This gives the protein CASSQDRGAETDTQYF.